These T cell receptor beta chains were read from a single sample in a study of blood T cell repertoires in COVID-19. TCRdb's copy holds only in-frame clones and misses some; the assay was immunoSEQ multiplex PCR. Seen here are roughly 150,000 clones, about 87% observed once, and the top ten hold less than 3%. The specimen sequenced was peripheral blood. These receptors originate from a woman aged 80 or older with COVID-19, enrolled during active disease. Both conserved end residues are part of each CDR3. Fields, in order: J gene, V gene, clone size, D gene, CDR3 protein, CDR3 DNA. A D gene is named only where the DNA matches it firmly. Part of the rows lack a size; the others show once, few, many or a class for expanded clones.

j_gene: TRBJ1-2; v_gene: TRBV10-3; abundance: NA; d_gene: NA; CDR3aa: CAISGSTTPGGYTF; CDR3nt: TGTGCCATCAGTGGGTCGACAACCCCAGGGGGCTACACCTTC
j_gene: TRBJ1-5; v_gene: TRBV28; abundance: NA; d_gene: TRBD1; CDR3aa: CASSFGTGGMEPQHF; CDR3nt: TGTGCCAGCAGTTTCGGGACAGGGGGCATGGAGCCCCAGCATTTT
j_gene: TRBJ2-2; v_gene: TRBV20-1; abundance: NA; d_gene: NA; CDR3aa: CSASIAGGELFF; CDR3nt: TGCAGTGCTAGTATAGCTGGCGGGGAGCTGTTTTTT
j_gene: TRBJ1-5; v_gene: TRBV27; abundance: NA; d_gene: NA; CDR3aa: CASSRAAGVSNQPQHF; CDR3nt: TGTGCCAGCAGTCGAGCCGCGGGGGTTAGCAATCAGCCCCAGCATTTT
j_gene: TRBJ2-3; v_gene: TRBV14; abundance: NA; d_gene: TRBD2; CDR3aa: CASSQGLAGGTDTQYF; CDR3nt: TGTGCCAGCAGCCAAGGACTAGCGGGAGGGACAGATACGCAGTATTTT
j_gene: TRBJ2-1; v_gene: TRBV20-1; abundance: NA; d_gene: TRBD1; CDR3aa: CSASEGQGVRDEQFF; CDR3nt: TGCAGTGCTAGTGAGGGTCAGGGGGTGAGGGATGAGCAGTTCTTC
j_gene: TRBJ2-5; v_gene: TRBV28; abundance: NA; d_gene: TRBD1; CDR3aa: CASSQGEETQYF; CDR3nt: TGTGCCAGCAGCCAGGGGGAAGAGACCCAGTACTTC
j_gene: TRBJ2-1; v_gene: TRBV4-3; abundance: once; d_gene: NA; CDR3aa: CASSQDLVQGPRGQFF; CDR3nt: TGCGCCAGCAGCCAAGATCTGGTTCAGGGGCCTAGGGGGCAGTTCTTC
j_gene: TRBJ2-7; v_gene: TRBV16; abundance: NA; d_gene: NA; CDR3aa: CASSQSIGFSYEQYF; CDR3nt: TGTGCCAGCAGCCAATCTATCGGTTTCTCCTACGAGCAGTACTTC
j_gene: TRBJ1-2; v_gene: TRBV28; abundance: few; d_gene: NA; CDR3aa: CASSRNYGYTF; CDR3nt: TGTGCCAGCAGCCGTAACTATGGCTACACCTTC
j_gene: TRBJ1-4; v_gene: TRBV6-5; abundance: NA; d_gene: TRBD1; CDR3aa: CASRSGTGGREKLFF; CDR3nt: TGTGCCAGCAGGTCCGGGACAGGGGGCAGGGAAAAACTGTTTTTT
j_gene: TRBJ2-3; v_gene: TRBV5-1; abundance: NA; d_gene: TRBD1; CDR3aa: CASSLAGQVDTQYF; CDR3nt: TGCGCCAGCAGCTTGGCCGGACAGGTAGATACGCAGTATTTT
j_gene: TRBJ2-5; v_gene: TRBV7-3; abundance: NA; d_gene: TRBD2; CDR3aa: CASSIGTKETQYF; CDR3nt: TGTGCCAGCAGCATTGGGACTAAGGAGACCCAGTACTTC
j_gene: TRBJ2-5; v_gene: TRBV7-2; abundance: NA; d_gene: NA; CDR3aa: CASSLGVLASIETQYF; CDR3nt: TGTGCCAGCAGCTTAGGAGTCCTAGCGTCAATAGAGACCCAGTACTTC
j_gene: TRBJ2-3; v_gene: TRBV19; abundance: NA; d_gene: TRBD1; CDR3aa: CASSSGQGMGTDTQYF; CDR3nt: TGTGCCAGTAGTTCGGGACAGGGGATGGGCACAGATACGCAGTATTTT
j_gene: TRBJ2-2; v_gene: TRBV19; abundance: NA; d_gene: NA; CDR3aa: CASSIAASTGELFF; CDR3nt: TGTGCCAGTAGTATAGCAGCGTCCACCGGGGAGCTGTTTTTT
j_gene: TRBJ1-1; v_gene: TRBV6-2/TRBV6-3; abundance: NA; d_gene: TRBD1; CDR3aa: CASSEGQENTEAFF; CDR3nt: TGTGCCAGCAGTGAGGGACAGGAGAACACTGAAGCTTTCTTT
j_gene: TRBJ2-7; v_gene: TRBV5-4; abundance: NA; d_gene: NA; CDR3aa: CASSLDSREGQYF; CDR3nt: TGTGCCAGCAGCTTGGATAGCAGGGAAGGGCAATACTTC
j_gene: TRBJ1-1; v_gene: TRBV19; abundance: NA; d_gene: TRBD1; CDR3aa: CASRGQGEGRAFF; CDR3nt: TGTGCCAGTAGGGGACAGGGGGAAGGTCGAGCTTTCTTT
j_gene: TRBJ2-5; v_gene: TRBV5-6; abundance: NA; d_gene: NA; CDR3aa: CASSLLQVETQYF; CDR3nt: TGTGCCAGCAGCTTGCTACAGGTGGAGACCCAGTACTTC
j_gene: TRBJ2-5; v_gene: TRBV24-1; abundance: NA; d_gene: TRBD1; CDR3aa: CATSDGRQGLKETQYF; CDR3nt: TGTGCCACCAGTGATGGCCGACAGGGGTTAAAAGAGACCCAGTACTTC
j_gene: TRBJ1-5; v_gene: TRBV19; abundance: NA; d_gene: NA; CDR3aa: CASSIGVGSGVGQPQHF; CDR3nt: TGTGCCAGTAGTATAGGGGTCGGGTCAGGGGTTGGTCAGCCCCAGCATTTT
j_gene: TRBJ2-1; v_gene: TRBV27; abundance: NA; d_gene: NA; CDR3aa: CASSLSTAYNEQFF; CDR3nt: TGTGCCAGCAGTTTATCTACAGCTTACAATGAGCAGTTCTTC
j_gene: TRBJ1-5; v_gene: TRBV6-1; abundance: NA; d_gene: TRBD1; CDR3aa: CASSVGQGASGSNQPQHF; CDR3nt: TGTGCCAGCAGTGTAGGACAGGGGGCAAGCGGTAGCAATCAGCCCCAGCATTTT
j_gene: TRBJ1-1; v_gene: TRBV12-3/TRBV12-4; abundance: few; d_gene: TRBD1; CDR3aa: CASTNQGGSGAFF; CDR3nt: TGTGCCAGCACCAACCAGGGGGGCTCTGGAGCTTTCTTT
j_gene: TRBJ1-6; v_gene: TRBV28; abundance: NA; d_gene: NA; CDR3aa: CASSSISPLHF; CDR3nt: TGTGCCAGCAGTTCAATTTCACCCCTCCACTTT
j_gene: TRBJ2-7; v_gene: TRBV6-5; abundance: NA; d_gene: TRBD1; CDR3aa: CATRQGGVSGYEQYF; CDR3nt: TGTGCCACACGACAGGGCGGAGTATCCGGCTACGAGCAGTACTTC
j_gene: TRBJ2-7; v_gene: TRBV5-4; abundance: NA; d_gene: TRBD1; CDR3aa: CASSLGRDRGYEQYF; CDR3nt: TGTGCCAGCAGCTTGGGCAGAGACAGGGGCTACGAGCAGTACTTC
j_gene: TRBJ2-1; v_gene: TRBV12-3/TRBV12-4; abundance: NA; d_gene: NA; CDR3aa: CASSYLDEQFF; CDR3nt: TGTGCCAGCAGTTACTTAGATGAGCAGTTCTTC
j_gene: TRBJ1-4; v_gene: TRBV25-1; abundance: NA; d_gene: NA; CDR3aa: CASSGAPRGKLFF; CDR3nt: TGTGCCAGCAGTGGGGCCCCAAGGGGAAAACTGTTTTTT
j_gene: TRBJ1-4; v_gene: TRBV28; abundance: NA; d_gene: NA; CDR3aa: CASSLLGGAQEKLFF; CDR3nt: TGTGCCAGCAGTTTATTGGGGGGGGCGCAAGAAAAACTGTTTTTT
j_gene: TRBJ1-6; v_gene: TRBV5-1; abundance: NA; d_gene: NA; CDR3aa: CARRPAGGASSYNSPLHF; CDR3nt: TGCGCCCGCCGGCCGGCGGGGGGGGCGAGCTCCTATAATTCACCCCTCCACTTT
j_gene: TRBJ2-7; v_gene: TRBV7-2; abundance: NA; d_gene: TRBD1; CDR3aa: CASSNDAGGEQYF; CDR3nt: TGTGCCAGCAGCAACGACGCAGGGGGCGAGCAGTACTTC
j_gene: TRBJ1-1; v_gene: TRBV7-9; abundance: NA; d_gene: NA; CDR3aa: CASKGAGTEAFF; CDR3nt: TGTGCCAGCAAGGGCGCGGGCACTGAAGCTTTCTTT
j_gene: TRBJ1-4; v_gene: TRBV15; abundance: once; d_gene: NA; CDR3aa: CATSRDRQAFNEKLFF; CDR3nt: TGTGCCACCAGCAGAGATCGGCAGGCCTTTAATGAAAAACTGTTTTTT
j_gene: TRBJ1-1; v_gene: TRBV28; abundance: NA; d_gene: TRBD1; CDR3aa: CASSPSGGNTEAFF; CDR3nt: TGTGCCAGCAGTCCTTCAGGGGGGAACACTGAAGCTTTCTTT
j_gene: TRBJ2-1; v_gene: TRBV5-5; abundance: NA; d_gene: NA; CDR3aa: CASSLDAEPDTSEQFF; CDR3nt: TGTGCCAGCAGCTTGGACGCGGAACCCGACACTAGTGAGCAGTTCTTC
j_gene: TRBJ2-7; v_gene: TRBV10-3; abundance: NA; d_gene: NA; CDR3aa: CAISTALVGEYEQYF; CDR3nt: TGTGCCATCAGCACCGCCTTAGTAGGGGAATACGAGCAGTACTTC
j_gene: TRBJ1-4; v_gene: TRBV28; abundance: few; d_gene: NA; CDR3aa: CASTGNDEKLFF; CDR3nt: TGTGCCAGTACCGGGAACGATGAAAAACTGTTTTTT
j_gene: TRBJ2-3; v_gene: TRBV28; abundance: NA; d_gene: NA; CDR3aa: CASTLTRLDTQYF; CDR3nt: TGTGCCAGCACCCTCACGAGGCTAGATACGCAGTATTTT
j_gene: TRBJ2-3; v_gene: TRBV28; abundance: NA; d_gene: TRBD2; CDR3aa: CASSSAIAGGQEDTQYF; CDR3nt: TGTGCCAGCAGTTCGGCAATAGCGGGAGGCCAAGAGGATACGCAGTATTTT
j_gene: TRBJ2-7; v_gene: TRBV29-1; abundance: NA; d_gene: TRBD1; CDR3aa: CSAGTGRHEQYF; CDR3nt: TGCAGCGCTGGGACAGGGAGGCACGAGCAGTACTTC
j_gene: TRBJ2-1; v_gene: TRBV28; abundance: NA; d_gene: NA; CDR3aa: CASSLIAGYFNEQFF; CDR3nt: TGTGCCAGCAGTTTAATCGCGGGATACTTCAATGAGCAGTTCTTC